This TCR beta chain appears in the sequencing data of a study of blood T cells in healthy people across ages. CDR3 length: 16 amino acids. Germline V lookup: CDR1 MGHRA, CDR2 YSYEKL. The V and J ends lost 4 bases and 8 bases, in that order; junction bases with no gene match: 14. Combining a sample-barcoded 5' primer with a J-beta primer mix, a second PCR ran for roughly 7 to 11 cycles. TCRdb redid the calling of the 5' RACE reads with MiXCR, one entry per CDR3 protein. Of 540,000 or so distinct CDR3 sequences in the sample, approximately 25% are singletons; the top ten hold less than 20%. The study recruited healthy Caucasian donors from Russia who were aged about 6 to 90.

Sequenced sample: blood. The receptor's source is a woman in her 70s in good health. This chain connects TRBV4-1 to TRBJ1-2; the match to TRBD1 covers 9 bases. Here the CDR3 DNA reads TGCGCCAGCAGCCCCCGGACACAGGGGGCGCCGGGGGGCTACACCTTC. It is translated as CASSPRTQGAPGGYTF.